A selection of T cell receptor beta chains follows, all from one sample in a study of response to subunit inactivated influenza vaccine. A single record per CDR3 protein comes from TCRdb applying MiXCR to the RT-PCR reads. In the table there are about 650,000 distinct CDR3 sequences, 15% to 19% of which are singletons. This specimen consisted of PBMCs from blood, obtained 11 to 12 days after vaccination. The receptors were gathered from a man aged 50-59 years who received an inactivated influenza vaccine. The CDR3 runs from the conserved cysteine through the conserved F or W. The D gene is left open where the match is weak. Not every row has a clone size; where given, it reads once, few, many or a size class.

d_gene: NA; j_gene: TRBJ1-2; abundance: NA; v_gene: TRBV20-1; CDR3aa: CSARGGDYGYTF; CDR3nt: TGCAGTGCTAGGGGGGGCGACTATGGCTACACCTTC
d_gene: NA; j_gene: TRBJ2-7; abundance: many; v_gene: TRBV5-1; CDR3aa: CASSPGTYEQYF; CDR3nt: TGCGCCAGCAGCCCAGGAACCTACGAGCAGTACTTC
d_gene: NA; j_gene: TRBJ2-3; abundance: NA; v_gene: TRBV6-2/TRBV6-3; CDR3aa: CASSYSRGSADTQYF; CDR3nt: TGTGCCAGCAGTTACTCGAGGGGTTCGGCAGATACGCAGTATTTT
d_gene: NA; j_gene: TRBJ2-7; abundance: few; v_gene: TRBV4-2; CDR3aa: CASSQDDRSNYEQYF; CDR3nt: TGTGCCAGCAGCCAAGATGACAGGTCGAACTACGAGCAGTACTTC
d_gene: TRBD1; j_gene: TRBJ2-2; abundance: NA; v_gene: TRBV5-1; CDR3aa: CASSLAQGINTGELFF; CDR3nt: TGCGCCAGCAGCTTGGCACAGGGGATTAACACCGGGGAGCTGTTTTTT
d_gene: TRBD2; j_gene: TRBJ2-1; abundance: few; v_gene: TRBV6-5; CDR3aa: CASSYDRGGAYNEQFF; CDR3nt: TGTGCCAGCAGTTACGACCGCGGGGGGGCCTACAATGAGCAGTTCTTC
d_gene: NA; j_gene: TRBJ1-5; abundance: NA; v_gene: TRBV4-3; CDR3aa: CASSPVAGAGPQHF; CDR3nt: TGCGCCAGCAGCCCGGTGGCAGGCGCTGGGCCCCAGCATTTT
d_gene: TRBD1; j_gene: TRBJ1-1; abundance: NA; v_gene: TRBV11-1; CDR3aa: CASSLDRGVKNTEAFF; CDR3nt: TGTGCCAGCAGCTTGGACAGGGGCGTCAAGAACACTGAAGCTTTCTTT
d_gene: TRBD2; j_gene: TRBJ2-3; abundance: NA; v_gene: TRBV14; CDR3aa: CASSPIYTGTNPDTQYF; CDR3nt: TGTGCCAGCAGCCCTATATATACCGGGACTAACCCAGATACGCAGTATTTT
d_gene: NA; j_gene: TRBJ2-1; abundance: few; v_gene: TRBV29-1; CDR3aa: CSVEDRSTTEQFF; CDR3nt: TGCAGCGTTGAAGATCGATCCACCACTGAGCAGTTCTTC
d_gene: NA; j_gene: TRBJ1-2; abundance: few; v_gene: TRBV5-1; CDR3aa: CASSQDSLKSYGYTF; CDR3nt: TGCGCCAGCAGCCAGGACAGCTTGAAAAGCTATGGCTACACCTTC
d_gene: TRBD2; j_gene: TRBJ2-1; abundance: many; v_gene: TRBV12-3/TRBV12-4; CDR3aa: CASSSQRTSEQFF; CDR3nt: TGTGCCAGCAGTTCGCAAAGGACTAGTGAGCAGTTCTTC
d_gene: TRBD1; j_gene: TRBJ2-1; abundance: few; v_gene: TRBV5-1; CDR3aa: CASSNQATGSNEQFF; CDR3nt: TGCGCCAGCAGCAACCAGGCGACAGGGTCCAATGAGCAGTTCTTC
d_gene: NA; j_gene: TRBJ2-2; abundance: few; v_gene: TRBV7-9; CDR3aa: CASSPGPTGELFF; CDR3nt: TGTGCCAGCAGCCCCGGGCCCACCGGGGAGCTGTTTTTT
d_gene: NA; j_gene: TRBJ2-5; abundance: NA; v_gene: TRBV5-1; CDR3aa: CATKRGQAQETQYF; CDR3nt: TGCGCCACCAAACGGGGACAAGCGCAAGAGACCCAGTACTTC
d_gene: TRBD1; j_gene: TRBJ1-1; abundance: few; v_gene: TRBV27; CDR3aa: CASSIGQGMTEAFF; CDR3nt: TGTGCCAGCAGTATCGGACAGGGAATGACTGAAGCTTTCTTT
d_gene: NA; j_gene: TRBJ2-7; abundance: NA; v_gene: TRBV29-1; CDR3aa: CSVREGGGVGEQYF; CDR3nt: TGCAGCGTGCGAGAAGGGGGCGGGGTGGGAGAGCAGTACTTC
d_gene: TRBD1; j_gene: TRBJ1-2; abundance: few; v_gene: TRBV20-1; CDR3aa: CSAARQGAGYGYTF; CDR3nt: TGCAGTGCCGCCCGACAGGGGGCTGGCTATGGCTACACCTTC
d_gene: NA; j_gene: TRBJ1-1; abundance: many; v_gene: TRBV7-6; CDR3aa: CASSVTENTEAFF; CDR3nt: TGTGCCAGCAGCGTCACAGAGAACACTGAAGCTTTCTTT
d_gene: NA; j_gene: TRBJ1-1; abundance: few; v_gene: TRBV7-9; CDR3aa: CASSSPAPRMNTEAFF; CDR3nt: TGTGCCAGCAGCTCACCGGCGCCTAGAATGAATACTGAAGCTTTCTTT
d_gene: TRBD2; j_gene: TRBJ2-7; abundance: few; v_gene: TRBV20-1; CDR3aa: CSASFREAPYEQYF; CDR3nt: TGCAGTGCTAGTTTTCGGGAGGCCCCCTACGAGCAGTACTTC
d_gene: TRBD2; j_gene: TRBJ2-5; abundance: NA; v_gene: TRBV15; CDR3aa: CATSRDLAGGWETQYF; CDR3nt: TGTGCCACCAGCAGAGATCTAGCGGGGGGTTGGGAGACCCAGTACTTC
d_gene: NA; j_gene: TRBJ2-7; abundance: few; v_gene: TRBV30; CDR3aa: CAWSGWTVNNYEQYF; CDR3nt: TGTGCCTGGAGTGGATGGACAGTTAATAACTACGAGCAGTACTTC
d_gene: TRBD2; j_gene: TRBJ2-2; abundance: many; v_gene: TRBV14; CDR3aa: CASSQRTSGRPSTGELFF; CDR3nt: TGTGCCAGCAGCCAACGGACTAGCGGGAGGCCGAGCACCGGGGAGCTGTTTTTT
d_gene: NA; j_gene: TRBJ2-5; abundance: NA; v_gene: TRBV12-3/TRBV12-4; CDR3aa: CASSFLTAQETQYF; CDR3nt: TGTGCCAGCAGTTTCCTGACAGCCCAAGAGACCCAGTACTTC
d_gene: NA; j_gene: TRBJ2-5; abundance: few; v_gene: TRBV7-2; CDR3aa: CASSPSGDRGPETQYF; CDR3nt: TGTGCCAGCAGCCCTAGCGGGGACAGGGGACCAGAGACCCAGTACTTC
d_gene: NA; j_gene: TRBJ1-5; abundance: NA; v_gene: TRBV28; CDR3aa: CASSLSNSFNQPQHF; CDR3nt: TGTGCCAGCAGTTTATCAAACAGCTTCAATCAGCCCCAGCATTTT
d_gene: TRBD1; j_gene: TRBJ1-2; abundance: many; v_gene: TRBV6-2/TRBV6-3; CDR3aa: CASSYEHWDRTNYGYTF; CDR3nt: TGTGCCAGCAGTTACGAACATTGGGACAGAACAAACTATGGCTACACCTTC
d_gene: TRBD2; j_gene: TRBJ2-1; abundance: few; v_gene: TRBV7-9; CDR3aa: CASTPRGEGWYNEQFF; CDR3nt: TGTGCCAGCACCCCGCGGGGGGAGGGCTGGTACAATGAGCAGTTCTTC
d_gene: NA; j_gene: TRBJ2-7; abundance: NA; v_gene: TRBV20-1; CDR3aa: CSARDGGVPTYEQYF; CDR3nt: TGCAGTGCTAGAGACGGAGGGGTTCCAACCTACGAGCAGTACTTC
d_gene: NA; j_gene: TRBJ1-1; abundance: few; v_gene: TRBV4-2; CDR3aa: CASSQGRGYTEAFF; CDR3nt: TGTGCCAGCAGCCAAGGCAGGGGATACACTGAAGCTTTCTTT